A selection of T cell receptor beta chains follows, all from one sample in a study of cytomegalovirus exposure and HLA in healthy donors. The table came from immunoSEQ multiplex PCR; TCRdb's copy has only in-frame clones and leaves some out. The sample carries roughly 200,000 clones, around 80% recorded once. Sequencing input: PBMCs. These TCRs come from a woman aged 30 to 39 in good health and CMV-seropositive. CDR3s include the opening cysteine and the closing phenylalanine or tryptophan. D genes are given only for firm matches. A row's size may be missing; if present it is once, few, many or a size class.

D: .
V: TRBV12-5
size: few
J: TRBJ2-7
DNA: TGTGCTAGTGGAACATTGGAGGGCAGAGGGGCCTACGAGCAGTACTTC
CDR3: CASGTLEGRGAYEQYF

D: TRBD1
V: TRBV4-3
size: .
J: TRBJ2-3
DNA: TGCGCCAGCAGCCAACCTGGACAGGGCACAGATACGCAGTATTTT
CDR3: CASSQPGQGTDTQYF

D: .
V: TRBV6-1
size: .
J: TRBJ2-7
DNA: TGTGCCAGCAGCCGCACGGTTGCCTACGAGCAGTACTTC
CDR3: CASSRTVAYEQYF

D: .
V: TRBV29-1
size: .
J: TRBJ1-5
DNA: TGCAGCGTTGAAGGACAGCCTAATCAGCCCCAGCATTTT
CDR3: CSVEGQPNQPQHF

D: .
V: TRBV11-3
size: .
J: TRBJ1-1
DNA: TGTGCCAGCAGCTTCAGGGGAACAACTGAAGCTTTCTTT
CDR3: CASSFRGTTEAFF

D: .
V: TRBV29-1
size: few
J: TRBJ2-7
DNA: TGCAGCGTCCCTTTTCCCCCCTCCTACGAGCAGTACTTC
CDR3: CSVPFPPSYEQYF

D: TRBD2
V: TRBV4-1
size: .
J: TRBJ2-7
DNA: TGCGCCAGCAGCCAAAAGGGACTAGCGGAAGCCTACGAGCAGTACTTC
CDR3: CASSQKGLAEAYEQYF

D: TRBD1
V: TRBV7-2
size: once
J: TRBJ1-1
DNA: TGTGCCAGCAGCACCGACAGGGGGCGAACAGCTTTCTTT
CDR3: CASSTDRGRTAFF

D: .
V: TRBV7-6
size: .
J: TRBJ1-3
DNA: TGTGCCAGCAGCGCCCGACTGGGTAGCTCTGGAAACACCATATATTTT
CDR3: CASSARLGSSGNTIYF

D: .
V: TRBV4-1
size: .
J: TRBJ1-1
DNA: TGCGCCAGCAGCCGGGAGGGACGATCGGGCACTGAAGCTTTCTTT
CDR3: CASSREGRSGTEAFF

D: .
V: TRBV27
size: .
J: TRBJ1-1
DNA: TGTGCCAGCAGTTTGGTCGAAGGCGGGTATACTGAAGCTTTCTTT
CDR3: CASSLVEGGYTEAFF

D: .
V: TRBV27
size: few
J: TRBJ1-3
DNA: TGTGCCAGCAGCCCCACCGGGACACTCTCTGGAAACACCATATATTTT
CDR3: CASSPTGTLSGNTIYF

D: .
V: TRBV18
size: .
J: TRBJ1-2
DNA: TGTGCCAGCTCACCAGGTGTAGACAGTTACTATGGCTACACCTTC
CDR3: CASSPGVDSYYGYTF

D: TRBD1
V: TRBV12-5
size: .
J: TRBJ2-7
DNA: TGTGCTAGTGGTTCCGGACAGGGTATCTACGAGCAGTACTTC
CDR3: CASGSGQGIYEQYF

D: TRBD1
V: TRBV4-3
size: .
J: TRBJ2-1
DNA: TGCGCCAGCAGCCAAGATATCACAGGGGCGGAATACAATGAGCAGTTCTTC
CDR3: CASSQDITGAEYNEQFF

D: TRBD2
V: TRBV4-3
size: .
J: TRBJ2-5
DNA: TGCGCCAGCAGCTTTGGGTTAGCGGGGGGGGAGGAGACCCAGTACTTC
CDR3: CASSFGLAGGEETQYF

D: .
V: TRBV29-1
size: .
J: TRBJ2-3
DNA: TGCAGCGTTGAGGGCACACGCACAGATACGCAGTATTTT
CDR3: CSVEGTRTDTQYF

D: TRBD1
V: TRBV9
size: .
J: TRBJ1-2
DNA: TGTGCCAGCAGCCCGACAGGGAAGGTCGGTGTAGGTGGCTACACCTTC
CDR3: CASSPTGKVGVGGYTF

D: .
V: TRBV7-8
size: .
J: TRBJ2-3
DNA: TGTGCCAGCAGCCCAATGGGAGGACTCACAGATACGCAGTATTTT
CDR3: CASSPMGGLTDTQYF

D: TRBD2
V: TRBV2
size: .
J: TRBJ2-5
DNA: TGTGCCAGCAGTCAAGCGGGAGTATTAGAGACCCAGTACTTC
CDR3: CASSQAGVLETQYF

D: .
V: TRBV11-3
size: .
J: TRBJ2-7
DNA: TGTGCCAGCAGCTTAGAAGGGGTCCTAACCTACGAGCAGTACTTC
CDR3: CASSLEGVLTYEQYF

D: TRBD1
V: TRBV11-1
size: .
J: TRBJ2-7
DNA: TGTGCCAGCAGCCGGTCTGGACAGGGGTCCTACGAGCAGTACTTC
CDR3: CASSRSGQGSYEQYF

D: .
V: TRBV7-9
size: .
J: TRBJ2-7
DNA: TGTTCCAGCAGTACAGGGCCCGAGCAGTACTTC
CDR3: CSSSTGPEQYF